The TCR beta chain described here comes from a study of T cells in Graves' hyperthyroidism and ophthalmopathy (dated by TCRdb to the late 2010s). Background on the whole study: Peripheral blood samples were taken at initial diagnosis, before any treatment was given. The 90 or so discovery patients were randomly split 7:3 into training and test sets. The paper reports TCR Vbeta CDR3 sequencing of over 130 peripheral blood samples: 43 ophthalmopathy, some 80 hyperthyroidism and approximately 17 progressor patients. TCR V-J signatures able to tell the groups apart were searched for in a discovery cohort of some 97 patients, of whom about 40 had Graves' ophthalmopathy and about 60 had stable Graves' hyperthyroidism. In about six Graves' hyperthyroidism patients, the study also compared T-cell repertoires from thyroid tissue with T-cell repertoires from blood. An independent validation cohort of fewer than 20 hyperthyroidism patients and 17 patients who later progressed to ophthalmopathy tested prospective prediction of ophthalmopathy. After blood sampling, hyperthyroidism patients were treated with methimazole at a starting dose of 30 mg daily, and ophthalmopathy patients were treated with high-dose intravenous methylprednisolone. Here is what the overall study found, with its caveats: A 13 V-J signature model separated ophthalmopathy from stable hyperthyroidism, with around 91% sensitivity and roughly 81% specificity in cross-validation and 80%/75% in testing. No statistical method was used to set the sample size in advance, and investigators knew the group allocation. In validation, progression to ophthalmopathy was predicted by the model with more than 65% sensitivity and 72% to 85% specificity, a median of roughly 6 months before onset. Most expanded thyroid clonotypes (frequency above 0.001) were also detected in blood, a finding suggesting that blood repertoires may reflect thyroid immune responses.

With respect to this clonotype: Its antigen remains unidentified. One end of the junction varies from germline; a read error may be responsible.

TCR beta CDR3 regions were amplified from RNA transcripts. The first round of RT-PCR for the TCR CDR3 was performed with the HTBI primer set and the Qiagen OneStep RT-PCR kit. Libraries were constructed in a second round of multiplex PCR, after which size selection and purification were performed. The libraries were sequenced on an Illumina HiSeq2000 using paired-end 100 bp reads. The original methods were these. Raw data were processed with SOAPnuke, discarding reads with adapters, uncalled bases, mean Phred below 15, or no exact constant-primer or identifier match. High-quality paired reads were merged with COPE v1.2.5, and unique nucleotide sequences were defined as clonotypes. MiTCR v1.1 was used to align the clonotypes against IMGT TRBV, TRBD and TRBJ reference segments. The analysis was restricted to V-J combinations with a frequency above 0.0001, which together covered over 99% of the repertoires. The TCS score was defined as F50 (clonal expansion) divided by E x V (chaos), with BLOSUM62-based TCRdist calculated between CDR3 peptides within each V-J. Welch's t-statistics and random forest reduced roughly 540 V-J features to roughly 13, which were used in a naive Bayes classifier (R e1071). TCRdb reworked the public reads: Q25 trimming with fastp, MiXCR clone assembly, productive beta chains retained. Each CDR3 protein appears once, grouped with its most common genes and DNA. The V and J calls and clone size are TCRdb's, not the authors'. The sample table shows a few hundred thousand distinct CDR3 sequences, and about a sixth are seen once. The ten top clones hold roughly 14% of the sample.

A patient counted as having stable Graves' hyperthyroidism if no progression to ophthalmopathy occurred over 18 months of follow-up. Hyperthyroidism patients were aged 18 to 65 years and newly diagnosed, with disease duration of less than 2 months. Any patient with an uncontrolled infection, another autoimmune disease, pregnancy or lactation was excluded. Clinical symptoms, serum thyroxine and TRAb, thyroid ultrasound, and orbital computed tomography formed the basis for the diagnoses. PBMCs were separated from 10 ml of fresh peripheral blood using Ficoll-Paque density gradient centrifugation. Total RNA was extracted using Trizol reagent, and RNA quality was assessed on an Agilent 2100 Bioanalyzer. The germline V gene supplies CDR1 SGHDT and CDR2 YYEEEE. The CDR3 sequence holds 14 residues, the cysteine and phenylalanine included. Only the CDR3 DNA is retained, 42 bases long and in frame from the first base.

This receptor was obtained from a woman between 18 and 29 years old with Graves' hyperthyroidism. The sequenced material came from blood. The V gene is TRBV5-6 and the J gene is TRBJ2-5, with the D segment identity uncertain. The DNA sequence is TGTGCCAGCAGCTCGTCCGGGTGGCAAGAGACCCGGTACTTC. The encoded protein is CASSSSGWQETRYF.